These 18 T cell receptor beta chains were sequenced from one sample in a study of blood T cell repertoires in COVID-19. Produced via immunoSEQ multiplex PCR; TCRdb's table is partial and in-frame only. The sample has about 150,000 clones, about 85% seen once. Sequencing was done on a sample of peripheral blood. The origin of the receptors is a woman aged 70-85 years with acute or convalescent COVID-19.

The chain links TRBV7-8 to TRBJ2-7; D perhaps matches TRBD2 (6 bases). V dropped 6 bases and J dropped 0 bases, with 12 bases sitting between them. The CDR3 is made up of 14 amino acids. Germline CDR1 reads SGHVS; CDR2 reads FQNEAQ. CDR3 sequence: CASSGRWSSYEQYF. Here the CDR3 DNA reads TGTGCCAGCAGTGGGAGGTGGAGCTCCTACGAGCAGTACTTC.

The chain combines TRBV5-5 with TRBJ2-1; the match to TRBD2 covers 9 bases. The length of the CDR3 is 16 residues. V gave up 3 bases and J gave up 5 bases; unmatched junction bases: 9. The V gene's germline CDR1 is SGHKS and CDR2 YYEKEE (reference sequence). Here the CDR3 reads CASSWTGTSPNNEQFF. CDR3 sequence (DNA): TGTGCCAGCAGCTGGACCGGGACTAGCCCTAACAATGAGCAGTTCTTC.

This sequence joins TRBV3-1 (or the pseudogene TRBV3-2) and TRBJ1-4; possible D gene TRBD1, 6 bases. The germline CDR1 and CDR2 sequences are LGHDT and YNNKEL (reference sequence). This CDR3 region has 13 residues. V gave up 6 bases and J gave up 8 bases, with 13 bases separating them. The CDR3 nucleotides are TGTGCCAGCAGTTCAGGGGCGCTGGAAAAACTGTTTTTT. Encoded protein: CASSSGALEKLFF.

CDR3 protein: CASSLGGSGRKTYGYTF. DNA of the CDR3: TGCGCCAGCAGCCTAGGGGGCTCGGGACGGAAGACGTATGGCTACACCTTC. The gene calls are TRBV4-1 and TRBJ1-2; 7 nucleotides align to TRBD1. J was trimmed by 5 bases and V by 4 bases; bases with no gene match: 16. CDR3 length equals 17 residues. From germline, CDR1 is MGHRA and CDR2 YSYEKL.

The V call is TRBV6-5, the J call TRBJ2-2; D perhaps matches TRBD2 (7 bases). The germline V gene has CDR1 MNHEY and CDR2 SVGAGI. Trimming removed 5 bases at V and 4 bases at J, with 14 bases between. The CDR3 consists of 15 residues. CDR3 protein: CASSLRGGGTGELFF. CDR3 coding DNA: TGTGCCAGCAGTCTCCGGGGAGGGGGCACCGGGGAGCTGTTTTTT.

The CDR3 DNA reads TGCGCCAGCAGCTTGGTGGGAGGAAACTACGAGCAGTACTTC. Translation: CASSLVGGNYEQYF. This sequence joins TRBV5-1 and TRBJ2-7, with D possibly TRBD2 on 6 matching bases. Trimming removed 0 bases at V and 3 bases at J, with 10 bases between. The CDR3 totals 14 residues. Per the germline V gene, CDR1 is SGHRS and CDR2 is YFSETQ.

This rearrangement joins TRBV5-1 to TRBJ1-2; 7 bases agree with TRBD1. The ends lost 4 bases at V and 4 bases at J; junction bases unmatched: 4. The CDR3 extends over 13 amino acids. Germline V gene sequence: CDR1 SGHRS, CDR2 YFSETQ. The CDR3 DNA sequence: TGCGCCAGCAGCCAAACAGGGGCCTATGGCTACACCTTC. Amino acids: CASSQTGAYGYTF.

The V gene is TRBV7-2, the J gene TRBJ2-1; TRBD2 agrees at 10 bases. The germline V gene encodes CDR1 SGHTA and CDR2 FQGNSA. The junction had 11 bases not matched to a gene; V was cut back by 5 bases and J by 1 base. CDR3 size: 18 residues. CDR3 in DNA: TGTGCCAGCAGCCTGAGAGCCAGCGGGGGGGGGTCCTACAATGAGCAGTTCTTC. The encoded protein is CASSLRASGGGSYNEQFF.

The chain joins TRBV10-3 to TRBJ1-2; D perhaps matches TRBD1 (5 bases). CDR1 and CDR2 (germline): ENHRY, SYGVKD. With 7 bases removed from V and 0 bases from J, the gap between germline ends came to 15 bases. CDR3 length: 15 residues. The CDR3 region is CAINLGHPANYGYTF. The CDR3 DNA is TGTGCCATCAACTTAGGACACCCAGCTAACTATGGCTACACCTTC.

This clone was found once. The chain employs TRBV4-2 and TRBJ1-2; the match to TRBD1 covers 11 bases. V was clipped by 0 bases and J by 5 bases; unmatched bases: 17. Germline-derived CDR1 and CDR2 are LGHNA and YNFKEQ. This CDR3 is built from 20 residues. CDR3 nucleotides: TGTGCCAGCAGCCAAGATCACATTTCACAGGACAGGGGGCGCGGGTATGGCTACACCTTC. It is translated as CASSQDHISQDRGRGYGYTF.

The rearrangement uses TRBV3-1 (or the pseudogene TRBV3-2) and TRBJ1-2, with D perhaps TRBD1 (6 bases). CDR1 is LGHDT, CDR2 YNNKEL, per germline (reference sequence). V lost 4 bases, J lost 2 bases, and 11 bases lay in between. CDR3 length: 14 residues. CDR3 nucleotides: TGTGCCAGCAGCCGGGAGGGGGACAACTATGGCTACACCTTC. Residues: CASSREGDNYGYTF.

This clone has a single count. The chain links TRBV2 to TRBJ1-2, with a possible D match to TRBD1 (6 bases). The CDR3 runs to 13 residues. CDR1 SNHLY and CDR2 FYNNEI come from the germline V gene. The V end lost 6 bases, the J end lost 2 bases, and 10 bases lay between the germline ends. As DNA, the CDR3 is TGTGCCAGCAGGCAGGGGCGGAACTATGGCTACACCTTC. Translating gives CASRQGRNYGYTF.

V is TRBV13 and J is TRBJ2-7; perhaps TRBD1 as D (6 bases). The CDR3 has 13 amino acids. Germline CDR1 PRHDT, CDR2 FYEKMQ (reference sequence). V lost 6 bases to trimming and J lost 1 base, with 10 bases between them. Here the CDR3 reads CASRHTGSYEQYV. Here the CDR3 DNA reads TGTGCCAGCAGGCATACAGGGTCCTACGAGCAGTACGTC.

V gene TRBV6-5 combines with J gene TRBJ2-2; 7 bases are shared with TRBD1. The ends lost 6 bases at V and 5 bases at J; junction bases unmatched: 6. The CDR3 runs to 14 residues. The V gene's germline CDR1 is MNHEY and CDR2 SVGAGI. CDR3 DNA sequence: TGTGCCAGCAGCCCGACAGGGATGACCGGGGAGCTGTTTTTT. Protein: CASSPTGMTGELFF.

This sequence joins TRBV18 and TRBJ2-2; 12 nucleotides match TRBD1. The V gene end was trimmed by 0 bases and the J gene end by 7 bases; junction bases not matched to a gene: 3. CDR3 length: 16 amino acids. Looked up from germline, CDR1 is KGHSH and CDR2 is LQKENI. This CDR3 is CASSPPGQGADGELFF. The CDR3, as DNA: TGTGCCAGCTCACCACCGGGACAGGGGGCAGACGGGGAGCTGTTTTTT.

The chain is built from TRBV13 and TRBJ2-5; D is possibly TRBD1 (6 bases). V lost 3 bases, J lost 0 bases, and 11 bases lay in between. The germline V gene has CDR1 PRHDT and CDR2 FYEKMQ (reference sequence). CDR3 length: 15 residues. CDR3 loop: CASSFRTAYQETQYF. CDR3 DNA sequence: TGTGCCAGCAGCTTTCGGACAGCGTACCAAGAGACCCAGTACTTC.

In DNA form, the CDR3 reads TGTGCCAGTAGTACGCGGGGGCGCGAGCAGTACTTC. Residues: CASSTRGREQYF. J is TRBJ2-7 and V is TRBV19; possible D gene TRBD2, 7 bases. Trimming took off 4 bases at V and 6 bases at J, with 10 bases between the two ends. CDR3 length equals 12 residues. The germline CDR1 and CDR2 sequences are LNHDA and SQIVND (reference sequence).

This clone was counted a single time. The CDR3 coding sequence is TGCGCCAGCAGCCCCCCTAGCGGGGGGGCAGGGGAGCAGTTCTTC. Translation gives CASSPPSGGAGEQFF. The V and J genes are TRBV4-1 and TRBJ2-1; the match to TRBD2 covers 12 bases. The CDR3 runs to 15 residues. Trimming at V came to 4 bases and at J to 10 bases, leaving 8 bases not matched to a gene. Per the germline V gene, CDR1 is MGHRA and CDR2 is YSYEKL.